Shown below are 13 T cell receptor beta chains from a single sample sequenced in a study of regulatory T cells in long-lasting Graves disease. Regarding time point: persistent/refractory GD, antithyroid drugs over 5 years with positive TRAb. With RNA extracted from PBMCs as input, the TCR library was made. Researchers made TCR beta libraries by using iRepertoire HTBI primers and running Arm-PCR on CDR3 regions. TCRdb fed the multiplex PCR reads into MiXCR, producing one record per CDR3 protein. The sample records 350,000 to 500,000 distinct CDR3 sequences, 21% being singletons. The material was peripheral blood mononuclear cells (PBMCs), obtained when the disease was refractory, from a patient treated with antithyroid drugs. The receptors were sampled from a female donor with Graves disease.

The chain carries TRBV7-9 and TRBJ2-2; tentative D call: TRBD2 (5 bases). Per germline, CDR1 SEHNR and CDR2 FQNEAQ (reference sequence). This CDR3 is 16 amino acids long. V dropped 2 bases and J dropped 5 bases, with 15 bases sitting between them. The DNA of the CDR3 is TGTGCCAGCAGCTTATTATTCGCGAGAGGGACCGGGGAGCTGTTTTTT. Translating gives CASSLLFARGTGELFF.

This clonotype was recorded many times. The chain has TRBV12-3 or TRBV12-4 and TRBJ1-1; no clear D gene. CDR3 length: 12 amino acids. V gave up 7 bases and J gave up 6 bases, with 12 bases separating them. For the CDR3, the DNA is TGTGCCAGCACCCCGTCGGCATCTGAAGCTTTCTTT. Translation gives CASTPSASEAFF.

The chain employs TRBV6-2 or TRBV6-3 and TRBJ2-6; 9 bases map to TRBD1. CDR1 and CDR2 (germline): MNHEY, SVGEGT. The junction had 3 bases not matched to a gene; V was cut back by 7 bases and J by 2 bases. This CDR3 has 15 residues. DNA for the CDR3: TGTGCCAGCAAACGGACAGGGGCTGGGGCCAACGTCCTGACTTTC. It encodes CASKRTGAGANVLTF.

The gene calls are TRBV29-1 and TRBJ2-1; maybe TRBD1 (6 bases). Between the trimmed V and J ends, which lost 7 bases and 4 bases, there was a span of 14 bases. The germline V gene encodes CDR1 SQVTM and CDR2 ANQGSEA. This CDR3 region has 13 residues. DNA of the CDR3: TGCAGCGCTGTCCCGGGACAATACAATGAGCAGTTCTTC. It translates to CSAVPGQYNEQFF.

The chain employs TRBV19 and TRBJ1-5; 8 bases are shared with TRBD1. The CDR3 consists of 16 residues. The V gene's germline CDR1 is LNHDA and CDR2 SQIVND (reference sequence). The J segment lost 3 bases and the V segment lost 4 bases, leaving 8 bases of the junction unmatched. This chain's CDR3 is CASSTLGQGDNQPQHF. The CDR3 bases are TGTGCCAGTAGTACCCTCGGACAGGGAGACAATCAGCCCCAGCATTTT.

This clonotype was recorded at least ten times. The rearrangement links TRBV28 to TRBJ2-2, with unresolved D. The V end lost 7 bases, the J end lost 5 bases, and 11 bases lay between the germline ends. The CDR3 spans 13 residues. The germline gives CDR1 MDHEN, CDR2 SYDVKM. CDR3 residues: CASISSETGELFF. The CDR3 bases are TGTGCCAGCATAAGTTCGGAGACCGGGGAGCTGTTTTTT. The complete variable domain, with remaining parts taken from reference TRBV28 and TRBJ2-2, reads DVKVTQSSRYLVKRTGEKVFLECVQDMDHENMFWYRQDPGLGLRLIYFSYDVKMKEKGDIPEGYSVSREKKERFSLILESASTNQTSMYLCASISSETGELFFGEGSRLTVL.

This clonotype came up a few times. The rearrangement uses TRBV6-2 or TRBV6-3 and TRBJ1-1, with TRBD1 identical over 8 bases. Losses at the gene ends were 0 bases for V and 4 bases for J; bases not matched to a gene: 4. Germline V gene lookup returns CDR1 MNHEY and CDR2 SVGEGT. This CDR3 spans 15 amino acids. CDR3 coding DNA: TGTGCCAGCAGTTACTCCTGGACAGGGAGCACTGAAGCTTTCTTT. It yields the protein CASSYSWTGSTEAFF.

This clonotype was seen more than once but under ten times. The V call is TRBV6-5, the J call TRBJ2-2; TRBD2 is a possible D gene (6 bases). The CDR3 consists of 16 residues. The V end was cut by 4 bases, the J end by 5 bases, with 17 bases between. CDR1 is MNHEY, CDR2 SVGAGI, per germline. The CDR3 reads CASSSLRLAITGELFF. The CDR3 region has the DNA TGTGCCAGCAGTTCCCTCCGGCTAGCGATTACCGGGGAGCTGTTTTTT.

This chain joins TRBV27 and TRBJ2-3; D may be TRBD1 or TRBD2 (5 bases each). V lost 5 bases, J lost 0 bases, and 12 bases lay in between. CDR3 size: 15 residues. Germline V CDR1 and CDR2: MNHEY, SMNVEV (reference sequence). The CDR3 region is CASSEGTPSTDTQYF. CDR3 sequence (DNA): TGTGCCAGCAGTGAAGGGACCCCTAGCACAGATACGCAGTATTTT.

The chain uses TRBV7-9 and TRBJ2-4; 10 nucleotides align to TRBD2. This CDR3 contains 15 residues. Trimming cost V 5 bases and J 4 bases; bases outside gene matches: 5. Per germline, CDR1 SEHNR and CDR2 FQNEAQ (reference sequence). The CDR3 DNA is TGTGCCAGCAGCCCTAGCGGGAGTGAAAAAAACATTCAGTACTTC. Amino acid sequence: CASSPSGSEKNIQYF.

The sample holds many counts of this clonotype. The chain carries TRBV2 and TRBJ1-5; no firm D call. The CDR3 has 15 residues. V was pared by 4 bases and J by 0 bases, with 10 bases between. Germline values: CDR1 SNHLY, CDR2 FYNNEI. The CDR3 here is CASSGTRVSNQPQHF. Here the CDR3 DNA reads TGTGCCAGCAGTGGGACTAGGGTTAGCAATCAGCCCCAGCATTTT.

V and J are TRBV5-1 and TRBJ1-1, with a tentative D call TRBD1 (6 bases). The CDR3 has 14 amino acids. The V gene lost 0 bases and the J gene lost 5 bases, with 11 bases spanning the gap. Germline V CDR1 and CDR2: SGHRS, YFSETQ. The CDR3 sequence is CASSLDRALTEAFF. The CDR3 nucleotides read TGCGCCAGCAGCTTGGACAGGGCGCTTACTGAAGCTTTCTTT.

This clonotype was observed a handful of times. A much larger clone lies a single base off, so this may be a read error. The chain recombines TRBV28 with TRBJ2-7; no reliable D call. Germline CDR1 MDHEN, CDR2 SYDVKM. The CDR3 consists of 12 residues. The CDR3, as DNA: TGTGCCAACAGTATGAACCCCTACGAGCAGTACTTC. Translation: CANSMNPYEQYF. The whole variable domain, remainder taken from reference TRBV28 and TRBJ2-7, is DVKVTQSSRYLVKRTGEKVFLECVQDMDHENMFWYRQDPGLGLRLIYFSYDVKMKEKGDIPEGYSVSREKKERFSLILESASTNQTSMYLCANSMNPYEQYFGPGTRLTVT.